This TCR beta chain was captured by sequencing in a study of cytomegalovirus exposure and HLA in healthy donors. Findings and caveats of the study: Three chains tied to CMV proved CMV antigen-specific in vitro.

Turning to this clone: Its antigen is not identified.

This CDR3 spans 15 amino acids. The V and J ends lost 3 bases and 1 base respectively, with 8 bases between them. In germline, CDR1 is SGDLS, CDR2 YYNGEE. TCRdb keeps only in-frame clones here, not all; method: immunoSEQ multiplex PCR. The sample includes approximately 260,000 clones, approximately 86% of them seen just once. The receptor's source is a woman younger than 30 in good health and CMV-seronegative. Sequencing was performed on PBMCs. The rearrangement joins TRBV9 to TRBJ2-6, with a tentative D call TRBD2 (5 bases). The CDR3 spells CASSGTGSGANVLTF. In DNA form, the CDR3 reads TGTGCCAGCAGCGGGACGGGGTCTGGGGCCAACGTCCTGACTTTC.